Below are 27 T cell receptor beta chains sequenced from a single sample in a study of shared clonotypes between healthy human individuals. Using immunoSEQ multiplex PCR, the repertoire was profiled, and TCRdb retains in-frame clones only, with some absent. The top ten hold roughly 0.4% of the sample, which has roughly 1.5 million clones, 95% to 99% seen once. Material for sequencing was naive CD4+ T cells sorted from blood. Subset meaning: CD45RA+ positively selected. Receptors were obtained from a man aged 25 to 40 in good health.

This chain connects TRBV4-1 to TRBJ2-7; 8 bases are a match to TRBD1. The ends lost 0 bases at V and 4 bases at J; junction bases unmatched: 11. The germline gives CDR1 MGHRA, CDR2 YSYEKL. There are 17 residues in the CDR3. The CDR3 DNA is TGCGCCAGCAGCCAAGATGAGGCGAGACAGGGGCGATACGAGCAGTACTTC. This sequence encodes CASSQDEARQGRYEQYF.

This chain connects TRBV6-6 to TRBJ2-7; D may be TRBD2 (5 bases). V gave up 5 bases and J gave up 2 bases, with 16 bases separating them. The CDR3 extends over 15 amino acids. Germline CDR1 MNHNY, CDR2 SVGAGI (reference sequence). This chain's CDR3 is CASSLLREKTYEQYF. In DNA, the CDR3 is TGTGCCAGCAGTCTGCTGAGGGAGAAGACCTACGAGCAGTACTTC.

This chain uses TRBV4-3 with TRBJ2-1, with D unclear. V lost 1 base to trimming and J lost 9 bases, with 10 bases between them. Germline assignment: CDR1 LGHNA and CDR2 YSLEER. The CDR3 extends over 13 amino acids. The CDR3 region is CASSQVANGEQFF. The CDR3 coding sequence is TGCGCCAGCAGCCAAGTAGCTAATGGTGAGCAGTTCTTC.

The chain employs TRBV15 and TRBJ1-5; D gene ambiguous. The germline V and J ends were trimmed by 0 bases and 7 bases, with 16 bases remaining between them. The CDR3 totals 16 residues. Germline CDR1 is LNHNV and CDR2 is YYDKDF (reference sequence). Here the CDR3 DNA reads TGTGCCACCAGCAGAGATCGTCAACCAAGTCACCAGCCCCAGCATTTT. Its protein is CATSRDRQPSHQPQHF.

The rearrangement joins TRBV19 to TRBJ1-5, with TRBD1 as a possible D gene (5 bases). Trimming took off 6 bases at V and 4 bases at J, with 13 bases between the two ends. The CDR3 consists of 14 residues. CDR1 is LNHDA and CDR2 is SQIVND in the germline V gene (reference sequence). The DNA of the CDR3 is TGTGCCAGTAGGCGGCAGGGCTCTAATCAGCCCCAGCATTTT. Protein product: CASRRQGSNQPQHF.

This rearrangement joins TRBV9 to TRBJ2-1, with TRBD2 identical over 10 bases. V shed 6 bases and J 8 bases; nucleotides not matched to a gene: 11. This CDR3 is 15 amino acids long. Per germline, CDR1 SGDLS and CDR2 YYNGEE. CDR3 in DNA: TGTGCCAGCAAGTTTTCAGCGGGAGGGCCTGATGAGCAGTTCTTC. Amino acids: CASKFSAGGPDEQFF.

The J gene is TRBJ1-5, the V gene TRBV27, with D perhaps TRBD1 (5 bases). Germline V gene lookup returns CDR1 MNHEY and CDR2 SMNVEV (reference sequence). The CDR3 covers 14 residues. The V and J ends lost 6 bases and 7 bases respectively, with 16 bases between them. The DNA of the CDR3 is TGTGCCAGCAGGCCGCAGGGAGAAAGGCAGCCCCAGCATTTT. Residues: CASRPQGERQPQHF.

CDR3 amino acids: CASSDHLGLRGNQPQHF. CDR3 nucleotide sequence: TGTGCCAGCAGTGACCACCTCGGGTTGCGTGGCAATCAGCCCCAGCATTTT. The J gene is TRBJ1-5, the V gene TRBV2; no clear D gene. V lost 3 bases and J lost 2, with 17 bases in between. Germline CDR1 reads SNHLY; CDR2 reads FYNNEI. This CDR3 contains 17 residues. Looking up the rest from reference TRBV2 and TRBJ1-5 gives the full variable domain: EPEVTQTPSHQVTQMGQEVILRCVPISNHLYFYWYRQILGQKVEFLVSFYNNEISEKSEIFDDQFSVERPDGSNFTLKIRSTKLEDSAMYFCASSDHLGLRGNQPQHFGDGTRLSIL.

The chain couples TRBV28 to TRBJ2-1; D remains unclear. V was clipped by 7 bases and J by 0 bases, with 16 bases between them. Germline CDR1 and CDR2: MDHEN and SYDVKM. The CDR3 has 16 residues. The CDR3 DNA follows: TGTGCCAGCATGGGTCAGGACGGATTCTCCTACAATGAGCAGTTCTTC. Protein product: CASMGQDGFSYNEQFF.

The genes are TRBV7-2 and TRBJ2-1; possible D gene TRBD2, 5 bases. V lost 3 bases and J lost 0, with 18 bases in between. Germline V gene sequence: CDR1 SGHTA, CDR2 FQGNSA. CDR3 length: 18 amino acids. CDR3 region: CASSLWASLGGSYNEQFF. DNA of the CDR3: TGTGCCAGCAGCTTGTGGGCCTCACTAGGAGGCTCCTACAATGAGCAGTTCTTC.

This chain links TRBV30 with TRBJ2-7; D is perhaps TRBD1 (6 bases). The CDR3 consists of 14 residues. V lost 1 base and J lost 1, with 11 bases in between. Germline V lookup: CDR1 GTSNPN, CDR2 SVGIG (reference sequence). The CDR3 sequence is CAWSGSGVSYEQYF. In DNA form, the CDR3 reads TGTGCCTGGAGTGGGTCAGGGGTATCCTACGAGCAGTACTTC. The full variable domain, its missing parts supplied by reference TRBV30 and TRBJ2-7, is SQTIHQWPATLVQPVGSPLSLECTVEGTSNPNLYWYRQAAGRGLQLLFYSVGIGQISSEVPQNLSASRPQDRQFILSSKKLLLSDSGFYLCAWSGSGVSYEQYFGPGTRLTVT.

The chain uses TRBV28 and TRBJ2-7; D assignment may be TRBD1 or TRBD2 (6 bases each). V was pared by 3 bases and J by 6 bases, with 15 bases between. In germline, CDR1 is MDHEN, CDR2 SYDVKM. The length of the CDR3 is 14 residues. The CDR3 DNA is TGTGCCAGCAGTTTGGAGGGGAAGGGGGGCGAGCAGTACTTC. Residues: CASSLEGKGGEQYF. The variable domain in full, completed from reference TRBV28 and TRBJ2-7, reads DVKVTQSSRYLVKRTGEKVFLECVQDMDHENMFWYRQDPGLGLRLIYFSYDVKMKEKGDIPEGYSVSREKKERFSLILESASTNQTSMYLCASSLEGKGGEQYFGPGTRLTVT.

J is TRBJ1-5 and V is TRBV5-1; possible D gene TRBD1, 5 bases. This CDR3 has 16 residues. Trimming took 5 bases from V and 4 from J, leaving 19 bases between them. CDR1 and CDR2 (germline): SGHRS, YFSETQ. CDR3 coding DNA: TGCGCCAGCAGTGAGTGGGGCCCATCCCAAAATCAGCCCCAGCATTTT. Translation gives CASSEWGPSQNQPQHF.

The chain's CDR3 is CASSELQVYQPQHF. The CDR3 DNA is TGTGCCAGCAGTGAATTACAAGTATATCAGCCCCAGCATTTT. The chain couples TRBV2 to TRBJ1-5, with D hard to call. This CDR3 contains 14 residues. Germline values: CDR1 SNHLY, CDR2 FYNNEI. Trimming removed 2 bases from V and 5 bases from J, with 10 bases in between.

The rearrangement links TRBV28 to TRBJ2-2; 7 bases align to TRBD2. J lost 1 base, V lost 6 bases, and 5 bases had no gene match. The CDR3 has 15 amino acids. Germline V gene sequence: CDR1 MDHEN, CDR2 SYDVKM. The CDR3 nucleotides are TGTGCCAGCAGCCTGGGGGGGAGGAACACCGGGGAGCTGTTTTTT. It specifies CASSLGGRNTGELFF. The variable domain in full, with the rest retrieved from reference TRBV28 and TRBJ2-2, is DVKVTQSSRYLVKRTGEKVFLECVQDMDHENMFWYRQDPGLGLRLIYFSYDVKMKEKGDIPEGYSVSREKKERFSLILESASTNQTSMYLCASSLGGRNTGELFFGEGSRLTVL.

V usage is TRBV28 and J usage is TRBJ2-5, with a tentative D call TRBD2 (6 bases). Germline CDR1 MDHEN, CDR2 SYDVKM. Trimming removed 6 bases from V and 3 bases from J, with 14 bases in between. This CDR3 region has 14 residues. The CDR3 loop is CASRMGGGKETQYF. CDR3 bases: TGTGCCAGCAGAATGGGAGGCGGGAAAGAGACCCAGTACTTC.

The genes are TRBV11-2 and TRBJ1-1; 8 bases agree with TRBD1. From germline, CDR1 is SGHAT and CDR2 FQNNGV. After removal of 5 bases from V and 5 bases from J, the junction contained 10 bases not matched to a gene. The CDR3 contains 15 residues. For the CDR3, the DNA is TGTGCCAGCAGCACGGACAGGGTAATCGTTACTGAAGCTTTCTTT. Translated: CASSTDRVIVTEAFF.

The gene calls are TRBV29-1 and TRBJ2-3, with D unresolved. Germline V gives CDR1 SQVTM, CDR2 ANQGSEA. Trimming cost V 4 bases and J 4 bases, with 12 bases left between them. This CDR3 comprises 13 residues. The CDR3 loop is CSVGQAVADTQYF. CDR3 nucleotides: TGCAGCGTTGGGCAGGCTGTCGCAGATACGCAGTATTTT.

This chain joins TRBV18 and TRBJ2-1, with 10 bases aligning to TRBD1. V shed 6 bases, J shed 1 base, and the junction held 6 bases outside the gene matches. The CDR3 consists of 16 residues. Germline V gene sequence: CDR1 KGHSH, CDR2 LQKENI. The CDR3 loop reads CASSLRDRGSYNEQFF. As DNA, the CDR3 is TGTGCCAGCTCTCTCCGGGACAGGGGTTCCTACAATGAGCAGTTCTTC.

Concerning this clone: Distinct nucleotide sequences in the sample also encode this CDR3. The DNA of the CDR3 is TGTGCCAGCTCCCCGACTAGCTCCTACGAGCAGTACTTC. Residues: CASSPTSSYEQYF. The chain combines TRBV18 with TRBJ2-7, with TRBD2 as a possible D gene (6 bases). From germline, CDR1 is KGHSH and CDR2 LQKENI. The CDR3 sequence is 13 residues long. Trimming left V 6 bases short and J 0 bases short, with 9 bases between.

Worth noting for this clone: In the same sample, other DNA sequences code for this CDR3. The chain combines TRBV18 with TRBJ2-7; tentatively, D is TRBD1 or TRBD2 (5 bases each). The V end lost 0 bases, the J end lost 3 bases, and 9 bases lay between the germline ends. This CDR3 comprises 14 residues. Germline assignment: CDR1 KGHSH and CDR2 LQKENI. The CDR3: CASSPPPGSYEQYF. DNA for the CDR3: TGTGCCAGCTCACCACCCCCAGGGAGCTACGAGCAGTACTTC.

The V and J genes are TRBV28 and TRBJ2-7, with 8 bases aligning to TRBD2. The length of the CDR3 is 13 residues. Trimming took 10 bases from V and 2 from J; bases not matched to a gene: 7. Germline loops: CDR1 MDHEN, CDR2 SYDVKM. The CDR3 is CAITREGAYEQYF. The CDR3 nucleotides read TGTGCCATTACCCGGGAGGGCGCCTACGAGCAGTACTTC.

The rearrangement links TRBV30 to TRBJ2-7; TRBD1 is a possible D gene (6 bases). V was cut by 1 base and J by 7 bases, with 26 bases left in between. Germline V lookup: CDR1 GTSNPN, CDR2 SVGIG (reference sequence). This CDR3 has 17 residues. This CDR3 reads CAWSATRQAGTLWEQYF. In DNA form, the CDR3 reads TGTGCCTGGAGTGCAACTCGACAGGCAGGGACCTTGTGGGAGCAGTACTTC.

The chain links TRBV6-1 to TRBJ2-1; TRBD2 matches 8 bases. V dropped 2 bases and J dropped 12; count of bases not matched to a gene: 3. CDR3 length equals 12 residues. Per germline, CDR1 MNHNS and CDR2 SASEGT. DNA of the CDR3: TGTGCCAGCAGTGAAAGGCGGGAGGTGCAGTTCTTC. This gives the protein CASSERREVQFF.

The CDR3 sequence: CASSLGGQGRDSYNEQFF. CDR3 sequence (DNA): TGCGCCAGCAGCTTGGGAGGACAGGGCCGCGACTCCTACAATGAGCAGTTCTTC. The chain employs TRBV5-1 and TRBJ2-1; 8 nucleotides match TRBD1. The CDR3 consists of 18 residues. CDR1 is SGHRS and CDR2 is YFSETQ in the germline V gene. J lost 0 bases, V lost 0 bases, and 8 bases had no gene match.

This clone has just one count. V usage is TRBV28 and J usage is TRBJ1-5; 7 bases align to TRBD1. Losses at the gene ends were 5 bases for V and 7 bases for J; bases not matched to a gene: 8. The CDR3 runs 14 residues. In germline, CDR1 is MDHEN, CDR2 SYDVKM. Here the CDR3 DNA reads TGTGCCAGCAGTCTGACAGGGAACCGCCAGCCCCAGCATTTT. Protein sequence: CASSLTGNRQPQHF.

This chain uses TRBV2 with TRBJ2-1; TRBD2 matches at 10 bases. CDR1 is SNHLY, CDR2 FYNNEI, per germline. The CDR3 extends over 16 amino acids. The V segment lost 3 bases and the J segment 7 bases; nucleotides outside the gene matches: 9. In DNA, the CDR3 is TGTGCCAGCAGTGACATAGCGGGAGGACGGATGAATGAGCAGTTCTTC. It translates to CASSDIAGGRMNEQFF.